A single T cell receptor (beta chain) is shown here with its context. These data come from a study of blood T cell repertoires in COVID-19. TCRdb keeps only in-frame clones here, not all; method: immunoSEQ multiplex PCR. The sample holds about 200,000 clones, 75% to 85% seen once. Specimen: peripheral blood. The receptor was isolated from a human donor in a cohort sampled during active COVID-19.

CDR3 DNA: TGTGCCAGCAGTTTATGTCGGGCAGGGTGCACCTACGAGCAGTACTTC. Residues: CASSLCRAGCTYEQYF. The chain carries TRBV28 and TRBJ2-7; tentative D call: TRBD1 (5 bases). V lost 0 bases and J 2 bases, leaving 14 bases between the germline ends. Germline V CDR1 and CDR2: MDHEN, SYDVKM. This CDR3 comprises 16 residues.